This is a list of T cell receptor beta chains from one sample in a study of blood T cell repertoires in COVID-19. Assay: immunoSEQ multiplex PCR; the TCRdb copy retains only in-frame clones and omits some. Among hundreds of thousands of clones listed, around 89% were seen once. Sequenced material: PBMCs or T cells enriched from blood (not recorded which). These receptors originate from a woman aged 40 to 50 who had recovered from COVID-19. The CDR3 runs from the conserved cysteine through the conserved F or W. The D gene is left open where the match is weak. The size entry is marked missing in some rows and otherwise reads once, few, many or a size class.

NA,TRBJ1-4,NA,TRBV28,CATTEGPAGNEKLFF,TGTGCCACCACTGAGGGCCCGGCGGGTAATGAAAAACTGTTTTTT
NA,TRBJ1-1,TRBD1,TRBV6-2/TRBV6-3,CASSFPQTQTGTTEAFF,TGTGCCAGCAGTTTCCCTCAGACCCAGACAGGGACCACTGAAGCTTTCTTT
NA,TRBJ1-4,TRBD1,TRBV25-1,CASSDGTGANEKLFF,TGTGCCAGCAGTGACGGGACAGGGGCTAATGAAAAACTGTTTTTT
once,TRBJ1-1,NA,TRBV7-2,CASSLTGPNTEAFF,TGTGCCAGCAGCTTAACAGGCCCGAACACTGAAGCTTTCTTT
NA,TRBJ2-3,TRBD2,TRBV7-2,CASSLVASGRLADTQYF,TGTGCCAGCAGCTTAGTGGCTAGCGGGAGGTTGGCAGATACGCAGTATTTT
NA,TRBJ2-7,NA,TRBV11-1,CASSSYGGNLYEQYF,TGTGCCAGCAGCTCCTATGGGGGCAATCTCTACGAGCAGTACTTC
NA,TRBJ1-3,TRBD1,TRBV2,CASSGGTGGSNTIYF,TGTGCCAGCAGTGGCGGGACAGGGGGCTCAAACACCATATATTTT
few,TRBJ2-1,NA,TRBV4-3,CASSQERATYNEQFF,TGCGCCAGCAGCCAAGAGAGGGCAACCTACAATGAGCAGTTCTTC
NA,TRBJ2-7,NA,TRBV7-3,CASSPGTTSYEQYF,TGTGCCAGCAGCCCTGGGACAACCAGCTACGAGCAGTACTTC
NA,TRBJ2-5,TRBD2,TRBV28,CASSSSGGWETQYF,TGTGCCAGCAGTTCTAGCGGGGGTTGGGAGACCCAGTACTTC
once,TRBJ1-2,NA,TRBV21-1,CASSNQGGPCGYTF,TGTGCCAGCAGCAATCAGGGAGGGCCCTGTGGCTACACCTTC
NA,TRBJ2-7,TRBD2,TRBV7-2,CASSLGTSSYEQYF,TGTGCCAGCAGCTTGGGGACTAGCTCCTACGAGCAGTACTTC
NA,TRBJ1-1,NA,TRBV4-2,CASSLASGAAMAEAFF,TGTGCCAGCAGCCTTGCTAGTGGGGCTGCGATGGCTGAAGCTTTCTTT
NA,TRBJ1-2,TRBD1,TRBV5-1,CASSLGQGSYGYTF,TGCGCCAGCAGCCTAGGACAGGGAAGCTATGGCTACACCTTC
NA,TRBJ2-3,TRBD2,TRBV5-1,CASSLIGGRRADTQYF,TGCGCCAGCAGCTTGATCGGCGGGAGACGGGCAGATACGCAGTATTTT